One sample yielded the 14 T cell receptor beta chains listed below, sequenced in a study of T cell responses to AZD1222 COVID-19 vaccine. Libraries were prepared by immunoSEQ multiplex PCR; TCRdb keeps only in-frame clonotypes and omits some of them. The sample holds approximately 120,000 clones, around nine tenths seen once. The sequences come from peripheral blood, collected on day 0 of AZD1222 vaccination. The receptors derive from an adult in good health.

In this sample, this clone turned up once. The chain is built from TRBV19 and TRBJ2-7, with 7 bases aligning to TRBD1. Trimming took 2 bases from V and 2 from J; bases not matched to a gene: 6. CDR3 length: 15 amino acids. The germline gives CDR1 LNHDA, CDR2 SQIVND (reference sequence). CDR3 amino acids: CASSITPGGTYEQYF. In nucleotides, the CDR3 is TGTGCCAGTAGTATAACCCCAGGGGGTACCTACGAGCAGTACTTC.

The chain joins TRBV29-1 to TRBJ2-7; 11 bases match TRBD1. The trim removed 7 bases at V and 2 bases at J, leaving 7 bases unmatched. The germline gives CDR1 SQVTM, CDR2 ANQGSEA. The CDR3 totals 14 residues. The CDR3 loop reads CSGVRTGGTYEQYF. CDR3 sequence (DNA): TGCAGCGGAGTGAGGACAGGGGGCACCTACGAGCAGTACTTC.

The chain carries TRBV6-2 or TRBV6-3 and TRBJ2-7; 8 bases match TRBD2. CDR3 length equals 18 residues. The trim removed 2 bases at V and 5 bases at J, leaving 17 bases unmatched. Germline V gene data show CDR1 as MNHEY and CDR2 as SVGEGT. The CDR3 DNA reads TGTGCCAGCAGTTACCATTCCGGGGGGAGCGGGAGAAGGGACGAGCAGTACGTC. This encodes CASSYHSGGSGRRDEQYV.

The chain links TRBV5-1 to TRBJ1-1; D call uncertain. CDR1 is SGHRS, CDR2 YFSETQ, per germline. V lost 3 bases and J 0 bases, leaving 6 bases between the germline ends. This CDR3 is 13 amino acids long. The CDR3 loop reads CASSSTLNTEAFF. The CDR3 DNA follows: TGCGCCAGCAGCTCCACACTGAACACTGAAGCTTTCTTT.

The V call is TRBV6-5, the J call TRBJ2-7; 11 bases fit TRBD1. Trimming removed 4 bases from V and 3 bases from J; junction bases left unmatched: 2. Looked up from germline, CDR1 is MNHEY and CDR2 is SVGAGI. The length of the CDR3 is 14 residues. As DNA, the CDR3 is TGTGCCAGCAGTTTCGGGACAGGGGGCTACGAGCAGTACGTC. Protein: CASSFGTGGYEQYV.

This chain joins TRBV7-2 and TRBJ2-7, with D tentatively TRBD1 (5 bases). CDR1 is SGHTA and CDR2 is FQGNSA in the germline V gene. V was shortened by 5 bases and J by 2 bases, with 13 bases between the two germline ends. The CDR3 is made up of 14 amino acids. The CDR3 spells CASSQLGLPYEQYF. CDR3 in DNA: TGTGCCAGCAGCCAACTGGGGCTACCCTACGAGCAGTACTTC.

V gene TRBV15 combines with J gene TRBJ2-6, with 9 bases lining up with TRBD1. Trimming took 5 bases from V and 0 from J; bases not matched to a gene: 11. The CDR3 is 19 amino acids. The germline CDR1 and CDR2 sequences are LNHNV and YYDKDF (reference sequence). The CDR3 region has the DNA TGTGCCACCAGCCGCGGCCGGGGACAGGGCTCCTCTGGGGCCAACGTCCTGACTTTC. This sequence encodes CATSRGRGQGSSGANVLTF.

V is TRBV5-8 and J is TRBJ1-1; D perhaps matches TRBD1 (5 bases). CDR3 length: 13 amino acids. The germline V gene encodes CDR1 SGHTS and CDR2 YDEGEE. V was trimmed by 5 bases and J by 6 bases, leaving 14 bases between them. CDR3 sequence reads: CASRRAGPAEAFF. The CDR3 DNA sequence: TGTGCCAGCAGAAGAGCAGGGCCCGCTGAAGCTTTCTTT.

The V and J genes are TRBV29-1 and TRBJ1-2, with D hard to call. The CDR3 is 12 amino acids. Germline V gives CDR1 SQVTM, CDR2 ANQGSEA. Trimming removed 2 bases from V and 8 bases from J, with 12 bases in between. The CDR3 sequence is CSVEYTGRGYTF. The CDR3 nucleotides are TGCAGCGTTGAATACACGGGAAGAGGCTACACCTTC.

The chain links TRBV6-4 to TRBJ2-5; D ambiguous. The V end was cut by 5 bases, the J end by 4 bases, with 11 bases between. The CDR3 is 13 residues long. Germline values: CDR1 MRHNA, CDR2 SNTAGT. The CDR3 sequence: CASSPDARETQYF. CDR3 DNA sequence: TGTGCCAGCAGTCCGGACGCGCGAGAGACCCAGTACTTC.

This clone was observed a handful of times. J is TRBJ2-2 and V is TRBV28; D is possibly TRBD1 or TRBD2 (5 bases each). Germline V gene lookup returns CDR1 MDHEN and CDR2 SYDVKM. Trimming shortened V by 1 base and J by 6 bases, and 6 bases separated the two germline ends. CDR3 length: 13 residues. The DNA of the CDR3 is TGTGCCAGCAGTTTATTGGGGGCCGGGGAGCTGTTTTTT. Its translation: CASSLLGAGELFF. The full variable domain, rest sourced from reference TRBV28 and TRBJ2-2, is DVKVTQSSRYLVKRTGEKVFLECVQDMDHENMFWYRQDPGLGLRLIYFSYDVKMKEKGDIPEGYSVSREKKERFSLILESASTNQTSMYLCASSLLGAGELFFGEGSRLTVL.

The table lists this clone with a count of one. The chain employs TRBV6-1 and TRBJ2-1, with 7 bases identical to TRBD2. The CDR3 covers 16 residues. CDR1 is MNHNS, CDR2 SASEGT, per germline. With 0 bases clipped from V and 6 bases from J, the junction kept 8 bases outside the gene matches. CDR3 loop: CASSEAGGPIGNEQFF. As DNA, the CDR3 is TGTGCCAGCAGTGAAGCGGGAGGGCCGATCGGCAATGAGCAGTTCTTC.

Worth noting for this clone: Other nucleotide sequences in the sample specify the same CDR3. The CDR3 DNA reads as TGCGCCAGCAGCCTGGTCAGGGATGGCTATGGCTACACCTTC. Translation: CASSLVRDGYGYTF. J is TRBJ1-2 and V is TRBV5-1, with D maybe TRBD1 (5 bases). This CDR3 region has 14 residues. Per the germline V gene, CDR1 is SGHRS and CDR2 is YFSETQ. With 4 bases removed from V and 4 bases from J, the gap between germline ends came to 14 bases.

The V call is TRBV5-1, the J call TRBJ1-2; 9 bases align to TRBD1. Germline V gene data show CDR1 as SGHRS and CDR2 as YFSETQ. The trim removed 0 bases at V and 6 bases at J, leaving 6 bases unmatched. This CDR3 region has 15 residues. The CDR3 DNA reads TGCGCCAGCAGCTTGGTCCAGGACAGGGGTCATGGCTACACCTTC. It is translated as CASSLVQDRGHGYTF.